This TCR beta chain came from a study of early T cells in non-severe SARS-CoV-2 infection. Using its own MiXCR run on the 5' RACE reads, TCRdb lists one record per CDR3 protein. Of approximately 42,000 distinct CDR3 sequences listed, roughly 7.1% are singletons. This clonotype came up many times. The CDR3 length is 15 residues. V gave up 5 bases and J gave up 1 base, with 14 bases separating them. The V gene's germline CDR1 is MNHNS and CDR2 SASEGT. The chain carries TRBV6-1 and TRBJ1-1; D call uncertain. The specimen sequenced was whole blood. The sequence derives from an adult who was a healthcare worker with PCR-confirmed SARS-CoV-2 infection or an uninfected control (not recorded which). The CDR3 bases are TGTGCCAGCAGTACTGGAGGTCGGAGGAACACTGAAGCTTTCTTT. Amino acid sequence: CASSTGGRRNTEAFF.